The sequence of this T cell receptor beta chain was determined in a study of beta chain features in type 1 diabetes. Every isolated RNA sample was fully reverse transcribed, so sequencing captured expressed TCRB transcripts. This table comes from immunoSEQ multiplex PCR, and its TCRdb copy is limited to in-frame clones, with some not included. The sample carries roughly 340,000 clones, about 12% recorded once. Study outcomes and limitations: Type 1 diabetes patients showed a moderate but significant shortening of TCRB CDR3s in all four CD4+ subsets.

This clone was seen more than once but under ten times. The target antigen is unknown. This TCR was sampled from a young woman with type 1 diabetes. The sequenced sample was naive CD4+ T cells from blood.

The CDR3 coding sequence is TGTGCCAGCAGCCAAGTTATGCGGGCGAGCTCCTACAATGAGCAGTTCTTC. Translated, it gives CASSQVMRASSYNEQFF. J is TRBJ2-1 and V is TRBV4-2; perhaps TRBD2 as D (5 bases). This CDR3 is built from 17 residues. Trimming pared 1 base from V and 0 bases from J, leaving 13 bases between. From germline, CDR1 is LGHNA and CDR2 YNFKEQ.